The clone carrying this T cell receptor beta chain has only a few counts. This sample was included in a study of T-cell reconstitution after alpha-beta-depleted transplantation in children. In germline, CDR1 is LGHNA, CDR2 YNFKEQ. The CDR3 runs 15 residues. Deletions cut 2 bases from V and 0 bases from J, with 7 bases between. For TCRbeta, the library was prepared with unique molecular identifiers. TCRdb reanalysed the PCR reads using MiXCR and keeps one entry per CDR3 protein. Found here are 250,000 to 300,000 distinct CDR3 sequences, about a tenth of them singletons; the top ten hold 10%. This TCR was sampled from a human donor who donated a stem cell graft to a child with SCID. The gene calls are TRBV4-2 and TRBJ2-2; no definite D call. This specimen was PBMCs from the stem cell graft donor, taken from the stem cell graft. The CDR3: CASSQRQPNTGELFF. Here the CDR3 DNA reads TGTGCCAGCAGCCAAAGGCAACCGAACACCGGGGAGCTGTTTTTT.